This passage covers 12 T cell receptor beta chains from one sample sequenced in a study of cytomegalovirus exposure and HLA in healthy donors. This PCR relied on a set of 60 Vbeta primers and 13 Jbeta primers. Assay: immunoSEQ multiplex PCR; the TCRdb copy retains only in-frame clones and omits some. Here the sample spans about 130,000 clones, just under 75% being singletons. What was sequenced was PBMCs. All receptors come from a man aged 55 to 69 in good health and CMV-seropositive.

In this sample, this clone turned up once. This chain uses TRBV19 with TRBJ2-2; perhaps TRBD2 as D (5 bases). Trimming took off 5 bases at V and 7 bases at J, with 17 bases between the two ends. The germline V gene encodes CDR1 LNHDA and CDR2 SQIVND (reference sequence). The CDR3 spans 15 residues. The CDR3 is CASSVEVSHNGELFF. As DNA, the CDR3 is TGTGCCAGTAGTGTGGAGGTCAGCCACAACGGGGAGCTGTTTTTT. Variable domain in full (rest from reference TRBV19 and TRBJ2-2): DGGITQSPKYLFRKEGQNVTLSCEQNLNHDAMYWYRQDPGQGLRLIYYSQIVNDFQKGDIAEGYSVSREKKESFPLTVTSAQKNPTAFYLCASSVEVSHNGELFFGEGSRLTVL.

V gene TRBV29-1 combines with J gene TRBJ1-1; perhaps TRBD1 as D (5 bases). Trimming took off 2 bases at V and 1 base at J, with 11 bases between the two ends. The germline V gene encodes CDR1 SQVTM and CDR2 ANQGSEA. The CDR3 sequence is 14 residues long. CDR3 sequence: CSVEREGRNTEAFF. CDR3 coding DNA: TGCAGCGTTGAACGGGAGGGACGGAACACTGAAGCTTTCTTT.

This chain links TRBV5-1 with TRBJ2-1; 11 bases line up with TRBD2. CDR1 is SGHRS and CDR2 is YFSETQ in the germline V gene. The CDR3 is made up of 15 amino acids. V lost 3 bases and J lost 4; bases outside the gene matches: 3. This chain's CDR3 is CASSYSGGEYNEQFF. The DNA for the CDR3 is TGCGCCAGCAGCTATAGCGGGGGGGAATACAATGAGCAGTTCTTC.

The genes are TRBV29-1 and TRBJ1-4; 9 bases fit TRBD1. CDR1 and CDR2 (germline): SQVTM, ANQGSEA. This CDR3 has 13 residues. Unmatched junction bases numbered 4, after V lost 7 bases and J lost 4 bases. The CDR3 reads CSASTGGNEKLFF. CDR3 nucleotide sequence: TGCAGCGCCTCGACAGGGGGTAATGAAAAACTGTTTTTT.

The genes are TRBV9 and TRBJ1-1; no definite D call. CDR3 length equals 14 residues. Germline V gene lookup returns CDR1 SGDLS and CDR2 YYNGEE. V lost 1 base, J lost 3 bases, and 10 bases lay in between. In nucleotides, the CDR3 is TGTGCCAGCAGCGTATCCCCAGTGGACACTGAAGCTTTCTTT. Its translation: CASSVSPVDTEAFF.

This clone was recorded only once. The rearrangement joins TRBV6-5 to TRBJ2-2; TRBD1 aligns across 11 bases. V trimming: 6 bases; J trimming: 7 bases; junction bases outside the gene matches: 7. This CDR3 comprises 15 residues. Per germline, CDR1 MNHEY and CDR2 SVGAGI. For the CDR3, the DNA is TGTGCCAGCAGCAGGGGACAGGGGGTAATCGGGGAGCTGTTTTTT. Residues: CASSRGQGVIGELFF.

The chain recombines TRBV19 with TRBJ1-3; D gene ambiguous. The CDR3 has 14 amino acids. V lost 4 bases to trimming and J lost 7 bases, with 14 bases between them. Germline CDR1 and CDR2: LNHDA and SQIVND (reference sequence). In DNA, the CDR3 is TGTGCCAGTAGTAACGGGGTTGGAATTAACACCATATATTTT. Residues: CASSNGVGINTIYF.

The chain uses TRBV7-2 and TRBJ1-4; D unclear. V lost 5 bases and J lost 8, with 18 bases in between. Germline assignment: CDR1 SGHTA and CDR2 FQGNSA. This CDR3 comprises 15 residues. The CDR3, as DNA: TGTGCCAGCAGCGCAAGCGCGGGTTTGGGGGAAAAACTGTTTTTT. It is translated as CASSASAGLGEKLFF. Filled out from reference TRBV7-2 and TRBJ1-4, the complete variable domain reads GAGVSQSPSNKVTEKGKDVELRCDPISGHTALYWYRQSLGQGLEFLIYFQGNSAPDKSGLPSDRFSAERTGGSVSTLTIQRTQQEDSAVYLCASSASAGLGEKLFFGSGTQLSVL.

The chain combines TRBV2 with TRBJ1-5; a possible D gene is TRBD1 (6 bases). V lost 8 bases to trimming and J lost 2 bases, with 13 bases between them. This CDR3 has 14 residues. CDR1 and CDR2 from the germline V gene are SNHLY and FYNNEI. The CDR3 DNA is TGTGCCAGCTCGGTGAACAGGGGCAATCAGCCCCAGCATTTT. It translates to CASSVNRGNQPQHF.

The chain recombines TRBV30 with TRBJ1-5; a possible D gene is TRBD1 (5 bases). The CDR3 loop spans 15 amino acids. V gave up 0 bases and J gave up 1 base, with 10 bases separating them. From germline, CDR1 is GTSNPN and CDR2 SVGIG (reference sequence). The CDR3 region has the DNA TGTGCCTGGAGTGTAGCTCAGGGCAGCAATCAGCCCCAGCATTTT. This translates into CAWSVAQGSNQPQHF.

The rearrangement links TRBV6-6 to TRBJ2-5; TRBD2 is a possible D gene (6 bases). The CDR3 runs to 16 residues. Germline assignment: CDR1 MNHNY and CDR2 SVGAGI (reference sequence). V lost 4 bases, J lost 2 bases, and 17 bases lay in between. CDR3 in DNA: TGTGCCAGCAGTTCGAATCCTAGCGTTGGGCAAGAGACCCAGTACTTC. Its protein is CASSSNPSVGQETQYF.

The V and J genes are TRBV7-3 and TRBJ1-1, with TRBD1 matching over 9 bases. J was trimmed by 4 bases and V by 0 bases; bases with no gene match: 15. There are 19 residues in the CDR3. Germline CDR1 SGHTA, CDR2 FQGTGA. CDR3 nucleotide sequence: TGTGCCAGCAGCTTAACCCCCCGGACAGGGGAGGAATGGGGCACTGAAGCTTTCTTT. Its protein is CASSLTPRTGEEWGTEAFF.